Here is one TCR beta chain with its context. The CDR3 is 13 residues long. Germline-derived CDR1 and CDR2 are SGHNT and YENEEA. Trimming took 5 bases from V and 0 from J; bases not matched to a gene: 1. These data are taken from a study of control samples from healthy donors and cancer patients. Measured with immunoSEQ multiplex PCR; TCRdb has only the in-frame clones, and not every one. The profile covers more than 150,000 clones, with over 85% appearing a single time and 1.4% to 1.5% taken by the ten largest. This TCR was recovered from a man between 18 and 29 years old in good health. Sequences were obtained from blood. The V call is TRBV11-3, the J call TRBJ2-7, with 7 bases aligning to TRBD1. The CDR3 sequence: CASSRDSSYEQYF. In nucleotides, the CDR3 is TGTGCCAGCAGCCGGGACAGCTCCTACGAGCAGTACTTC.